These 9 T cell receptor beta chains came from one sample sequenced in a study of CD8 T cells in ankylosing spondylitis. MiXCR, applied by TCRdb to the 5' RACE reads, yields one record per CDR3 protein. This table holds 380,000 or so distinct CDR3 sequences, roughly 20% found once. The sample taken for sequencing was blood, either unsorted or a sorted T cell fraction (not recorded which). The receptors were sampled from a male donor with ankylosing spondylitis or in good health (not recorded which).

This clonotype occurred a few times. The rearrangement uses TRBV20-1 and TRBJ2-1; maybe TRBD2 (6 bases). CDR1 is DFQATT and CDR2 is SNEGSKA in the germline V gene (reference sequence). V lost 6 bases to trimming and J lost 10 bases, with 13 bases between them. The CDR3 has 11 residues. CDR3 nucleotide sequence: TGCAGTGCGTTGGACCGGGAGGAGCAGTTCTTC. This translates into CSALDREEQFF.

The gene calls are TRBV20-1 and TRBJ2-7; D is possibly TRBD2 (7 bases). The CDR3 loop spans 15 amino acids. The germline V gene encodes CDR1 DFQATT and CDR2 SNEGSKA (reference sequence). V was cut by 1 base and J by 3 bases, with 16 bases left in between. In DNA, the CDR3 is TGCAGTGCTAGAGTCCTAGGGGGGGTATTCTACGAGCAGTACTTC. This translates into CSARVLGGVFYEQYF.

Here the CDR3 DNA reads TGTGCCAGCAGTTTATCCGGGACGGATGAAGCTTTCTTT. The encoded protein is CASSLSGTDEAFF. The chain has TRBV12-3 or TRBV12-4 and TRBJ1-1; TRBD1 might be the D (5 bases). V was pared by 2 bases and J by 7 bases, with 11 bases between. The CDR3 loop spans 13 amino acids.

The genes are TRBV11-2 and TRBJ2-4; D is perhaps TRBD1 (6 bases). The V and J ends lost 1 base and 6 bases respectively, with 16 bases between them. Germline V gene sequence: CDR1 SGHAT, CDR2 FQNNGV. The CDR3 has 16 residues. DNA of the CDR3: TGTGCCAGCAGCTTAGGCTGGCAGGGGATGATAAACATTCAGTACTTC. It is translated as CASSLGWQGMINIQYF.

This clonotype appeared a few times. This chain connects TRBV27 to TRBJ2-2, with TRBD2 matching 16 bases. The germline CDR1 and CDR2 sequences are MNHEY and SMNVEV (reference sequence). The CDR3 has 19 amino acids. V shed 6 bases, J shed 6 bases, and the junction held 13 bases outside the gene matches. Written as DNA, the CDR3 is TGTGCCAGCAGGCCGTTAGGGACTAGCGGGGGGGCAGTTCCCGGGGAGCTGTTTTTT. It codes for CASRPLGTSGGAVPGELFF.

The V gene is TRBV27, the J gene TRBJ1-5, with a possible D match to TRBD1 (5 bases). From germline, CDR1 is MNHEY and CDR2 SMNVEV (reference sequence). CDR3 length: 18 residues. V was cut by 5 bases and J by 6 bases, with 26 bases left in between. The CDR3 DNA follows: TGTGCCAGCAGTCCACGTAAAGAGTGGGGGTCTGTTGCTCAGCCCCAGCATTTT. This encodes CASSPRKEWGSVAQPQHF.

The genes are TRBV7-9 and TRBJ1-1; the D gene is possibly TRBD1 (5 bases). Trimming left V 3 bases short and J 1 base short, with 18 bases between. Germline V gene lookup returns CDR1 SEHNR and CDR2 FQNEAQ (reference sequence). There are 17 residues in the CDR3. The CDR3 sequence: CASSFVQGGLGNTEAFF. The CDR3, as DNA: TGTGCCAGCAGCTTTGTCCAGGGAGGTTTGGGGAACACTGAAGCTTTCTTT.

This clonotype was found a few times. The chain recombines TRBV29-1 with TRBJ2-7; D gene uncertain. This CDR3 comprises 11 residues. Trimming pared 4 bases from V and 4 bases from J, leaving 8 bases between. Germline V gene data show CDR1 as SQVTM and CDR2 as ANQGSEA. CDR3 protein: CSVVHQYEQYF. The DNA of the CDR3 is TGCAGCGTTGTGCACCAATACGAGCAGTACTTC.

This clonotype was recorded a few times. The chain couples TRBV29-1 to TRBJ2-6, with D unclear. Germline V gene lookup returns CDR1 SQVTM and CDR2 ANQGSEA. Trimming stripped 5 bases from V and 4 bases from J, with 6 bases between. CDR3 length: 12 amino acids. The CDR3 protein is CSVFTGANVLTF. The DNA for the CDR3 is TGCAGCGTTTTCACCGGGGCCAACGTCCTGACTTTC. Supplemented by reference TRBV29-1 and TRBJ2-6, the full variable domain reads SAVISQKPSRDICQRGTSLTIQCQVDSQVTMMFWYRQQPGQSLTLIATANQGSEATYESGFVIDKFPISRPNLTFSTLTVSNMSPEDSSIYLCSVFTGANVLTFGAGSRLTVL.